The 20 T cell receptor beta chains below were found in one sample sequenced in a study of shared clonotypes between healthy human individuals. TCRdb's table, derived via immunoSEQ multiplex PCR, lists solely in-frame clones and lacks some. The repertoire includes more than 1,200,000 clones, approximately 98.5% of them detected once, and 0.36% sits in the top ten. Sequencing used naive CD4+ T cells sorted from blood. Stated subset: CD45RA+ positively selected. These receptors originate from a young man in good health.

The chain combines TRBV5-1 with TRBJ2-7; D could derive from TRBD1 or TRBD2 (5 bases each). The germline V gene has CDR1 SGHRS and CDR2 YFSETQ. The CDR3 extends over 17 amino acids. Deletions cut 4 bases from V and 3 bases from J, with 23 bases between. CDR3 sequence reads: CASSPGAGATILYEQYF. The CDR3 coding sequence is TGCGCCAGCAGCCCCGGGGCAGGAGCCACTATACTCTACGAGCAGTACTTC.

The genes are TRBV19 and TRBJ2-1, with D perhaps TRBD2 (5 bases). This CDR3 is built from 16 residues. With 1 base removed from V and 0 bases from J, the gap between germline ends came to 10 bases. The germline V gene encodes CDR1 LNHDA and CDR2 SQIVND (reference sequence). The CDR3 spells CASSIGAASSYNEQFF. Here the CDR3 DNA reads TGTGCCAGTAGTATAGGAGCGGCGAGCTCCTACAATGAGCAGTTCTTC. Together with reference TRBV19 and TRBJ2-1, the CDR3 gives the full variable domain: DGGITQSPKYLFRKEGQNVTLSCEQNLNHDAMYWYRQDPGQGLRLIYYSQIVNDFQKGDIAEGYSVSREKKESFPLTVTSAQKNPTAFYLCASSIGAASSYNEQFFGPGTRLTVL.

The rearrangement joins TRBV19 to TRBJ2-7, with 8 bases fitting TRBD1. Per germline, CDR1 LNHDA and CDR2 SQIVND (reference sequence). The CDR3 sequence is 14 residues long. V shed 6 bases, J shed 6 bases, and the junction held 10 bases outside the gene matches. The CDR3 sequence is CASSTGTGRFEQYF. For the CDR3, the DNA is TGTGCCAGTAGCACCGGGACAGGCCGGTTCGAGCAGTACTTC.

The chain joins TRBV27 to TRBJ2-3, with TRBD2 as a possible D gene (5 bases). The CDR3 sequence is 14 residues long. Germline V gives CDR1 MNHEY, CDR2 SMNVEV (reference sequence). The V end lost 2 bases, the J end lost 2 bases, and 8 bases lay between the germline ends. For the CDR3, the DNA is TGTGCCAGCAGTTTACAAGACTACACAGATACGCAGTATTTT. This codes for CASSLQDYTDTQYF.

The V gene is TRBV19, the J gene TRBJ2-3, with 7 bases fitting TRBD2. Germline loops: CDR1 LNHDA, CDR2 SQIVND (reference sequence). The junction had 6 bases not matched to a gene; V was cut back by 3 bases and J by 0 bases. The CDR3 runs 16 residues. CDR3: CASSITSGASTDTQYF. The CDR3 nucleotides are TGTGCCAGTAGTATCACCAGCGGGGCAAGCACAGATACGCAGTATTTT.

The chain has TRBV5-8 and TRBJ2-1, with 8 bases matching TRBD2. Trimming took 1 base from V and 7 from J; bases not matched to a gene: 13. The CDR3 sequence is 17 residues long. In germline, CDR1 is SGHTS, CDR2 YDEGEE. Written as DNA, the CDR3 is TGTGCCAGCAGCTTGACGCCGGGACTAGGGAGGAGTAATGAGCAGTTCTTC. It specifies CASSLTPGLGRSNEQFF.

The V gene is TRBV27, the J gene TRBJ1-5; 10 nucleotides line up with TRBD1. This CDR3 is 17 amino acids long. CDR1 and CDR2 from the germline V gene are MNHEY and SMNVEV (reference sequence). V was clipped by 5 bases and J by 0 bases; unmatched bases: 7. The CDR3 bases are TGTGCCAGCAGTAAGACAGGGGGCGCTGGTAGCAATCAGCCCCAGCATTTT. Its translation is CASSKTGGAGSNQPQHF.

This rearrangement joins TRBV11-3 to TRBJ2-7; 9 bases are shared with TRBD1. Germline assignment: CDR1 SGHNT and CDR2 YENEEA. CDR3 length: 13 residues. The J segment lost 4 bases and the V segment lost 5 bases, leaving 3 bases of the junction unmatched. The CDR3 sequence: CASSGTGLYEQYF. In DNA, the CDR3 is TGTGCCAGCAGCGGGACAGGGCTGTACGAGCAGTACTTC.

The V gene is TRBV27, the J gene TRBJ2-7; D gene ambiguous. V lost 7 bases and J 3 bases, leaving 28 bases between the germline ends. Germline-derived CDR1 and CDR2 are MNHEY and SMNVEV (reference sequence). The CDR3 loop spans 18 amino acids. The CDR3 protein is CASKVRWERQTENYEQYF. The CDR3, as DNA: TGTGCCAGCAAAGTAAGGTGGGAAAGACAAACTGAGAACTACGAGCAGTACTTC.

The chain carries TRBV4-1 and TRBJ2-2; D might be TRBD1 (6 bases). CDR3 length: 14 amino acids. V lost 4 bases, J lost 6 bases, and 12 bases lay in between. Germline V lookup: CDR1 MGHRA, CDR2 YSYEKL. The CDR3 protein is CASSPQGEAGELFF. The CDR3 DNA reads as TGCGCCAGCAGCCCACAGGGCGAGGCCGGGGAGCTGTTTTTT.

The CDR3 loop is CASRRTGREDTQYF. The CDR3 DNA reads as TGTGCCAGCAGAAGGACAGGGAGAGAAGATACGCAGTATTTT. The gene calls are TRBV5-4 and TRBJ2-3, with 8 nucleotides matching TRBD1. The CDR3 consists of 14 residues. Germline values: CDR1 SGHNT, CDR2 YYREEE (reference sequence). J lost 5 bases, V lost 5 bases, and 7 bases had no gene match.

The chain recombines TRBV6-5 with TRBJ2-2; D call uncertain. CDR3 length: 14 residues. V was trimmed by 1 base and J by 3 bases, leaving 6 bases between them. Germline assignment: CDR1 MNHEY and CDR2 SVGAGI. DNA of the CDR3: TGTGCCAGCAGTTACTTCACCGACACCGGGGAGCTGTTTTTT. Protein: CASSYFTDTGELFF.

In DNA, the CDR3 is TGTGCCAGCAGCTTAGGTGGGCAGGGTACGCGCAATCAGCCCCAGCATTTT. This translates into CASSLGGQGTRNQPQHF. This chain uses TRBV7-2 with TRBJ1-5, with D perhaps matching TRBD1 (5 bases). Trimming removed 1 base from V and 2 bases from J, with 15 bases in between. The CDR3 extends over 17 amino acids. From germline, CDR1 is SGHTA and CDR2 FQGNSA.

This clone was observed once. The CDR3 sequence is CASGRAAYNEQFF. CDR3 DNA sequence: TGTGCCAGCGGGAGGGCCGCCTACAATGAGCAGTTCTTC. The chain couples TRBV28 to TRBJ2-1; TRBD2 matches 7 bases. This CDR3 comprises 13 residues. Germline assignment: CDR1 MDHEN and CDR2 SYDVKM. The V gene end was trimmed by 8 bases and the J gene end by 2 bases; junction bases not matched to a gene: 3.

This clone was observed a single time. This sequence joins TRBV5-1 and TRBJ2-6, with 12 nucleotides matching TRBD2. Germline CDR1 is SGHRS and CDR2 is YFSETQ. The CDR3 consists of 19 residues. V lost 4 bases and J lost 0; bases outside the gene matches: 8. In DNA form, the CDR3 reads TGCGCCAGCAGCGGGCCGCGACTAGCGGGAGTCTCTGGGGCCAACGTCCTGACTTTC. Amino acids: CASSGPRLAGVSGANVLTF.

J is TRBJ2-7 and V is TRBV7-9; no clear D gene. Trimming pared 2 bases from V and 4 bases from J, leaving 15 bases between. The CDR3 length is 15 residues. Germline V CDR1 and CDR2: SEHNR, FQNEAQ (reference sequence). The CDR3 spells CASSLIGAPTYEQYF. The CDR3 coding sequence is TGTGCCAGCAGCTTAATTGGAGCTCCTACTTACGAGCAGTACTTC.

The chain recombines TRBV9 with TRBJ2-5; the match to TRBD2 covers 7 bases. The CDR3 loop spans 21 amino acids. With 4 bases clipped from V and 1 base from J, the junction kept 25 bases outside the gene matches. The germline V gene has CDR1 SGDLS and CDR2 YYNGEE. The CDR3 coding sequence is TGTGCCAGCAGCCCCCAAAGGGTGGCGGGAGTTGGGGGTACCGCCCAAGAGACCCAGTACTTC. It specifies CASSPQRVAGVGGTAQETQYF.

The rearrangement links TRBV11-3 to TRBJ2-1; 10 positions agree with TRBD2. After removal of 5 bases from V and 5 bases from J, the junction contained 9 bases not matched to a gene. This CDR3 spans 16 amino acids. The V gene's germline CDR1 is SGHNT and CDR2 YENEEA. CDR3 amino acids: CASSPKGLAADNEQFF. As DNA, the CDR3 is TGTGCCAGCAGCCCCAAAGGACTAGCGGCCGACAATGAGCAGTTCTTC.

This clone was recorded only once. This CDR3 is also generated by other DNA sequences in the sample. The chain carries TRBV9 and TRBJ2-1, with 7 positions matching TRBD2. The CDR3 runs to 16 residues. CDR1 is SGDLS and CDR2 is YYNGEE in the germline V gene. The V and J ends lost 0 bases and 4 bases, in that order; junction bases with no gene match: 7. The CDR3 loop reads CASSVAGGLPYNEQFF. Here the CDR3 DNA reads TGTGCCAGCAGCGTAGCTGGGGGACTACCTTACAATGAGCAGTTCTTC. The whole variable domain, filled in from reference TRBV9 and TRBJ2-1, reads DSGVTQTPKHLITATGQRVTLRCSPRSGDLSVYWYQQSLDQGLQFLIQYYNGEERAKGNILERFSAQQFPDLHSELNLSSLELGDSALYFCASSVAGGLPYNEQFFGPGTRLTVL.

The chain recombines TRBV5-1 with TRBJ2-1; tentative D call: TRBD2 (5 bases). From germline, CDR1 is SGHRS and CDR2 YFSETQ. V was trimmed by 2 bases and J by 2 bases, leaving 11 bases between them. This CDR3 region has 15 residues. CDR3 loop: CASSLDSGAYNEQFF. The CDR3 nucleotides are TGCGCCAGCAGCTTAGATTCCGGGGCCTACAATGAGCAGTTCTTC.